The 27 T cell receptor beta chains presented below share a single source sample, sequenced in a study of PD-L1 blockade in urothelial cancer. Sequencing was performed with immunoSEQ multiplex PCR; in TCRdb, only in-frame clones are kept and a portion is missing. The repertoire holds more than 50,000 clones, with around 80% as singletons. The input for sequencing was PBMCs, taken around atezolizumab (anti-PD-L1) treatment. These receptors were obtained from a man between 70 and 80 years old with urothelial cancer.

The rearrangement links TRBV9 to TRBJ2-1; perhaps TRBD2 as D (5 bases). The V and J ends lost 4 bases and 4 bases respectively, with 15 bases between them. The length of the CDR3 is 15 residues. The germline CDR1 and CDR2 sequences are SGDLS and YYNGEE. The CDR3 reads CASSRPGSSYNEQFF. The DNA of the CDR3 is TGTGCCAGCAGCCGGCCGGGATCGTCATACAATGAGCAGTTCTTC.

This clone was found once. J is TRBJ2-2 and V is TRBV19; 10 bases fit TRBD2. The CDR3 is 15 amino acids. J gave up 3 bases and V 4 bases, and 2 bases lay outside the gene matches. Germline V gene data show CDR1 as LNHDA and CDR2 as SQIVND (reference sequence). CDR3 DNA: TGTGCCAGTAGTAGAGCGGGAGGGTACACCGGGGAGCTGTTTTTT. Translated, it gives CASSRAGGYTGELFF.

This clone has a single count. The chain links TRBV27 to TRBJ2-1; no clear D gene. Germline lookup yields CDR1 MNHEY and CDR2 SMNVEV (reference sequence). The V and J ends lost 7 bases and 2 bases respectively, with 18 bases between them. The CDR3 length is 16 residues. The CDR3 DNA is TGTGCCAGCACCCTAGGAAGTCCAGCCACCTACAATGAGCAGTTCTTC. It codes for CASTLGSPATYNEQFF.

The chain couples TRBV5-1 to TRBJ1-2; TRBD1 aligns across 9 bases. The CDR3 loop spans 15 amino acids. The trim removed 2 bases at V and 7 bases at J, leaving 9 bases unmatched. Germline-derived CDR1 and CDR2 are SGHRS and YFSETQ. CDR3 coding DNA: TGCGCCAGCAGCTTCGATACAGGGGGCGCGGGTGGCTACACCTTC. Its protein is CASSFDTGGAGGYTF.

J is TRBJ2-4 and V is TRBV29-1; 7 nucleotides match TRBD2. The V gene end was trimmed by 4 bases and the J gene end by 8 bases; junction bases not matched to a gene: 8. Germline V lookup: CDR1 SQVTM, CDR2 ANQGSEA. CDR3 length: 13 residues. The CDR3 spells CSVAASGGDIQYF. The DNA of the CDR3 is TGCAGCGTTGCGGCTAGCGGAGGGGACATTCAGTACTTC.

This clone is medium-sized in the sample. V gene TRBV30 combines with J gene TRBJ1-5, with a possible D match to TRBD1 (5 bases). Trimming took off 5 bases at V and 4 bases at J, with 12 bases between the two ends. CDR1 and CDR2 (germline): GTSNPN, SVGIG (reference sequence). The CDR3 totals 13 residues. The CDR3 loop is CAWAGSPNQPQHF. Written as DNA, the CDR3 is TGTGCCTGGGCAGGGTCACCTAATCAGCCCCAGCATTTT.

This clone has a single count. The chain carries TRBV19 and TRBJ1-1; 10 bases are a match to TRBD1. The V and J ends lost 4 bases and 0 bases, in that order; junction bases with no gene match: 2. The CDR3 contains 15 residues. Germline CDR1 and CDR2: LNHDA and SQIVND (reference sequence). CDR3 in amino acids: CASSRDRGLNTEAFF. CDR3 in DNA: TGTGCCAGTAGTAGGGACAGGGGCCTGAACACTGAAGCTTTCTTT.

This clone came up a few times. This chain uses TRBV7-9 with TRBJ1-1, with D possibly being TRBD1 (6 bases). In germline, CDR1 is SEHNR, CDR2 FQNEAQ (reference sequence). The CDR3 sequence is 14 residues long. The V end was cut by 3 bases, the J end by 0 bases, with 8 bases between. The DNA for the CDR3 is TGTGCCAGCAGCTTCCACAGGGTGAACACTGAAGCTTTCTTT. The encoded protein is CASSFHRVNTEAFF.

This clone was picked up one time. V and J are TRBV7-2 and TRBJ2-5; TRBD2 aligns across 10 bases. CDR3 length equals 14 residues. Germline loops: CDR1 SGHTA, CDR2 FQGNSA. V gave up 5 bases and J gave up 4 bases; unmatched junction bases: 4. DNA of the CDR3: TGTGCCAGCAGCGTACTAGCGGGAAGAGAGACCCAGTACTTC. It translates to CASSVLAGRETQYF.

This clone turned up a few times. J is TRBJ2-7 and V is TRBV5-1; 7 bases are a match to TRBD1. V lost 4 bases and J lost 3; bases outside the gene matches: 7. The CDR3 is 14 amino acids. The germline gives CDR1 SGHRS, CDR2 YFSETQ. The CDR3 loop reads CASSPGTEIYEQYF. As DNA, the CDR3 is TGCGCCAGCAGCCCAGGGACAGAGATCTACGAGCAGTACTTC.

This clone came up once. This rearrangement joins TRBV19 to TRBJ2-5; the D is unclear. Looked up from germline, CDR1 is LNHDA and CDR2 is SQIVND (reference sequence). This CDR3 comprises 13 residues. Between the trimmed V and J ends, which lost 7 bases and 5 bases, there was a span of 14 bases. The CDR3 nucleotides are TGTGCCAGTAAAAGCCAATTGAGGGAGACCCAGTACTTC. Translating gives CASKSQLRETQYF.

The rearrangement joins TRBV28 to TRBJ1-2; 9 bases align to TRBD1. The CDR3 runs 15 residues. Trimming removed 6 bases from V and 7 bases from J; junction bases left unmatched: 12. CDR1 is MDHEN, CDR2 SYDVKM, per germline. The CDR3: CASSPPGQGSGGYTF. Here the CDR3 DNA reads TGTGCCAGCAGCCCACCGGGACAGGGTTCCGGTGGCTACACCTTC.

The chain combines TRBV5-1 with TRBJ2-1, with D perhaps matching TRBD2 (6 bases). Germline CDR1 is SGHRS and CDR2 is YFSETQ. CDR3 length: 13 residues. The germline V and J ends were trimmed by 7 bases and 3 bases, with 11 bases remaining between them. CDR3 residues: CASAGGNYNEQFF. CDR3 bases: TGCGCCAGCGCTGGGGGGAACTACAATGAGCAGTTCTTC.

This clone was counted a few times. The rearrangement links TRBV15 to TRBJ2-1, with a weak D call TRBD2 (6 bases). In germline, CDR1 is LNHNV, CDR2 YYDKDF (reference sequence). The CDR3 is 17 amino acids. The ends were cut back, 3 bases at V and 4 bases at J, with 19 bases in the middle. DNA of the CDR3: TGTGCCACCAGCAGTCCCCGGCTTAGCGGAGATTACAATGAGCAGTTCTTC. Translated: CATSSPRLSGDYNEQFF.

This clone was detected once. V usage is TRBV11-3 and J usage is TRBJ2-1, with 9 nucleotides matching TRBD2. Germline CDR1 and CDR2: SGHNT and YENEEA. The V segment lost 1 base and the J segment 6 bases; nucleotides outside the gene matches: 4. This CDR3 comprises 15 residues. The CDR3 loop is CASSLVASGINEQFF. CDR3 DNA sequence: TGTGCCAGCAGCTTAGTGGCTAGCGGGATCAATGAGCAGTTCTTC.

CDR3 DNA sequence: TGTGCCACCAGCAGAGACGGACTAGCGGAGAAGTACTTC. The encoded protein is CATSRDGLAEKYF. J is TRBJ2-7 and V is TRBV15; 10 nucleotides line up with TRBD2. The J segment lost 11 bases and the V segment lost 0 bases, leaving 4 bases of the junction unmatched. Germline CDR1 reads LNHNV; CDR2 reads YYDKDF (reference sequence). This CDR3 contains 13 residues.

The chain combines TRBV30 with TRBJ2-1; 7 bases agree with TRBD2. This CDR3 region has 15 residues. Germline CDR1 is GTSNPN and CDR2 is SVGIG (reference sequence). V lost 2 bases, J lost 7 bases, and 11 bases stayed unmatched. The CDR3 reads CAWSREAGEANEQFF. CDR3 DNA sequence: TGTGCCTGGAGTAGGGAGGCGGGAGAGGCAAATGAGCAGTTCTTC.

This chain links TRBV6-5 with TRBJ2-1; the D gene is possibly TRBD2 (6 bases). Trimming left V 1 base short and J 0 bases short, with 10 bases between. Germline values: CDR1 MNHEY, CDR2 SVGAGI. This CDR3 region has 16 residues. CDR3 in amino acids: CASSYLAEYSYNEQFF. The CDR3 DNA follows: TGTGCCAGCAGTTACTTAGCGGAATACTCCTACAATGAGCAGTTCTTC.

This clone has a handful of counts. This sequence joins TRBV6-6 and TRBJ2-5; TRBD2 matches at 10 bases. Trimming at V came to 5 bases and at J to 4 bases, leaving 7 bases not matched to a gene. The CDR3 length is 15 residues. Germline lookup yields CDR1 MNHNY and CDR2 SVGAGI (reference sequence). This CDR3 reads CASSSGRATRETQYF. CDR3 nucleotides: TGTGCCAGCAGTAGCGGGAGGGCCACTAGAGAGACCCAGTACTTC.

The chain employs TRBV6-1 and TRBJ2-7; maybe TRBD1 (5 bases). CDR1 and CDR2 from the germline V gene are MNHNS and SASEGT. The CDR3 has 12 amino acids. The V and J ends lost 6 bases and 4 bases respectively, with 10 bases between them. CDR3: CASRRTSYEQYF. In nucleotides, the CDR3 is TGTGCCAGCAGGAGGACATCTTACGAGCAGTACTTC.

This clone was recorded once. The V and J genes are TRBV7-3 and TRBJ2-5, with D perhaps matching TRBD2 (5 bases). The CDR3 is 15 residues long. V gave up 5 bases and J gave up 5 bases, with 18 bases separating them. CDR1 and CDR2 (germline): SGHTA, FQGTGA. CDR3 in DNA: TGTGCCAGCAGCCCCTCCGGGAACACCGGGGAGACCCAGTACTTC. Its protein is CASSPSGNTGETQYF. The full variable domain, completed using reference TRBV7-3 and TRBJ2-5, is GAGVSQTPSNKVTEKGKYVELRCDPISGHTALYWYRQSLGQGPEFLIYFQGTGAADDSGLPNDRFFAVRPEGSVSTLKIQRTERGDSAVYLCASSPSGNTGETQYFGPGTRLLVL.

The CDR3 loop is CAISESRVGQETQYF. The DNA of the CDR3 is TGTGCCATCAGTGAGTCGAGGGTGGGCCAAGAGACCCAGTACTTC. The rearrangement uses TRBV10-3 and TRBJ2-5; possible D gene TRBD2, 5 bases. The V end was cut by 0 bases, the J end by 1 base, with 9 bases between. CDR3 length equals 15 residues. Germline V CDR1 and CDR2: ENHRY, SYGVKD.

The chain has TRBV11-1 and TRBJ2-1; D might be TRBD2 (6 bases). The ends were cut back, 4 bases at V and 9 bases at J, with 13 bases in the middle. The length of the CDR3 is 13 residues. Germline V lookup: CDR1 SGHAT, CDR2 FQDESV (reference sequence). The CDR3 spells CASSSVRGGEQFF. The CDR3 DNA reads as TGTGCCAGCAGCTCCGTCCGGGGAGGTGAGCAGTTCTTC. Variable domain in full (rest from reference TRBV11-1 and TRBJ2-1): EAEVAQSPRYKITEKSQAVAFWCDPISGHATLYWYRQILGQGPELLVQFQDESVVDDSQLPKDRFSAERLKGVDSTLKIQPAELGDSAMYLCASSSVRGGEQFFGPGTRLTVL.

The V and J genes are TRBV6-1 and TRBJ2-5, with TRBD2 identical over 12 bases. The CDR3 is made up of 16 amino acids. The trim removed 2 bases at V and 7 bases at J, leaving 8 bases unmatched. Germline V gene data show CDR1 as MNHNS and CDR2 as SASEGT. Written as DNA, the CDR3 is TGTGCCAGCAGTGAATCAGAGGCTAGCGGGAGGGGGACCCAGTACTTC. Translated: CASSESEASGRGTQYF.

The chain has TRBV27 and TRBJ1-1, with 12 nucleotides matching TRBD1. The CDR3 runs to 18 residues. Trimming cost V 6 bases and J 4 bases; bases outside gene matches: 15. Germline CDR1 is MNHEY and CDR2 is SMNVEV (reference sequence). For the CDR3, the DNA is TGTGCCAGCAGGCCCCCCGCCGGGACAGGGGGCGCGAGCACTGAAGCTTTCTTT. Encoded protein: CASRPPAGTGGASTEAFF.

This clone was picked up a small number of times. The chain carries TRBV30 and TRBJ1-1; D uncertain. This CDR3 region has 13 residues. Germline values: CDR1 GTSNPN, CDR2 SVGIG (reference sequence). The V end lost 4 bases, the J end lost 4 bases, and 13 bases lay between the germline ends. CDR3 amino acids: CAWMLLGGTEAFF. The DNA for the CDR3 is TGTGCCTGGATGCTCCTTGGAGGCACTGAAGCTTTCTTT.

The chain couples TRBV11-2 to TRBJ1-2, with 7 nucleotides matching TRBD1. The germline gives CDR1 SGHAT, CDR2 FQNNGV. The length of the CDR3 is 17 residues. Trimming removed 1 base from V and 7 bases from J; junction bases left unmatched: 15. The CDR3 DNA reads TGTGCCAGCAGCTTAGGCCGAGGGACAGACCAAATCGGTGGCTACACCTTC. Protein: CASSLGRGTDQIGGYTF.